This T cell receptor (beta chain) is from a study of tumor T cells in aggressive B-cell lymphoma. The CDR3 has 13 amino acids. Germline loops: CDR1 SGDLS, CDR2 YYNGEE. V gave up 2 bases and J gave up 5 bases, with 10 bases separating them. Sequencing was performed with immunoSEQ multiplex PCR; in TCRdb, only in-frame clones are kept and a portion is missing. In the table there are 3,500 to 4,000 clones, 80% to 90% of which are singletons. This TCR came from an adult with diffuse large B cell lymphoma. The sample taken for sequencing was tumor tissue. The V gene is TRBV9, the J gene TRBJ1-1; the D is unclear. Here the CDR3 DNA reads TGTGCCAGCAGCGTCGGAGGTGAGACTGAAGCTTTCTTT. It yields the protein CASSVGGETEAFF.